This T cell receptor beta chain is from a study of T cell repertoires in cytomegalovirus infection. Many counts were recorded for this clonotype. TCRdb passed the reads through MiXCR, listing each CDR3 protein once. The table records some 300,000 distinct CDR3 sequences, approximately 10% of them present only once. The CDR3 has 15 amino acids. Germline CDR1 reads MNHEY; CDR2 reads SVGEGT. V gave up 1 base and J gave up 4 bases, with 8 bases separating them. This TCR derives from a human donor in good health (CMV status not recorded). Some clones in this sample may be carry-over from other donors' samples. The V and J genes are TRBV6-2 or TRBV6-3 and TRBJ2-6; D is tentatively TRBD1 or TRBD2 (5 bases each). Sequencing input: PBMCs. In DNA, the CDR3 is TGTGCCAGCAGTTACTTGGGGGAGGGGGCCAACGTCCTGACTTTC. Translated: CASSYLGEGANVLTF.